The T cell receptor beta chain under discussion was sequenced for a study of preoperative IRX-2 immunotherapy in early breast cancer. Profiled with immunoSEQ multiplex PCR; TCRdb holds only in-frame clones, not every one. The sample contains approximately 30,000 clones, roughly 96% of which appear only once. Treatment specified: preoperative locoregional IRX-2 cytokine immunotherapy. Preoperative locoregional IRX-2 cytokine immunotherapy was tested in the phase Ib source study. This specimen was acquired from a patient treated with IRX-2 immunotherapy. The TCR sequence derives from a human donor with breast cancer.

CDR3 DNA: TGTGCCAGCAGCCCCAGGACTAGCGGCTCAGAGACCCAGTACTTC. This sequence encodes CASSPRTSGSETQYF. The V gene is TRBV6-6, the J gene TRBJ2-5; TRBD2 aligns across 10 bases. The germline V gene encodes CDR1 MNHNY and CDR2 SVGAGI (reference sequence). This CDR3 comprises 15 residues. The V and J ends lost 6 bases and 4 bases, in that order; junction bases with no gene match: 8.